This entry concerns a single T cell receptor (beta chain). The sample belongs to a study of blood T cell repertoires in COVID-19. For the study at large: Whether acute or convalescent, the COVID-19 samples came from the United States, Italy and Spain. PBMCs, B-cell-depleted T cells, or T cells provided the cDNA or gDNA that made up the material.

Original processing methods: Scientists estimated how many nucleated cells there were by amplifying reference gene primers. Only in-frame clones appear in the TCRdb table, and some are missing; sequencing was by immunoSEQ multiplex PCR. V and J calls and clone size come straight from that table; D and trimming were deduced from the DNA. Seen here are more than 65,000 clones, approximately 80% observed once, and the top ten hold more than 5%. The V gene end was trimmed by 5 bases and the J gene end by 4 bases; junction bases not matched to a gene: 4. Germline CDR1 KGHDR, CDR2 SFDVKD. The CDR3 has 14 amino acids.

V and J are TRBV24-1 and TRBJ2-3; 8 positions match TRBD2. Material for sequencing was peripheral blood. This TCR was recovered from a man in his 60s with active or convalescent COVID-19. Here the CDR3 reads CATSAPGGPDTQYF. Written as DNA, the CDR3 is TGTGCCACCAGTGCCCCGGGGGGGCCAGATACGCAGTATTTT.